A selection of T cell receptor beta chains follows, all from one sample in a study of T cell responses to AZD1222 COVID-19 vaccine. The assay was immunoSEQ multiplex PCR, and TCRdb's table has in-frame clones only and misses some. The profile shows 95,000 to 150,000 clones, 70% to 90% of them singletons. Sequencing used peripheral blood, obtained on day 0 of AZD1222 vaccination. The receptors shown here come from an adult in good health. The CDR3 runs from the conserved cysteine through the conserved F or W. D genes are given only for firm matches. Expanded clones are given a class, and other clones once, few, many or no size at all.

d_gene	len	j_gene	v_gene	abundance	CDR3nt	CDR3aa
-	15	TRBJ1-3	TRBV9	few	TGTGCCAGCAGCGGGGACAACTCCGCTGGAAACACCATATATTTT	CASSGDNSAGNTIYF
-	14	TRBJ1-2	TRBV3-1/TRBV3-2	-	TGTGCCAGCAGCCAAGAAGGGTTGGGCTATGGCTACACCTTC	CASSQEGLGYGYTF
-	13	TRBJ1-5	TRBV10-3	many	TGTGCCATCAGGTCAGGTTTCAATCAGCCCCAGCATTTT	CAIRSGFNQPQHF
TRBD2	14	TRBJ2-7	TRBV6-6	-	TGTGCCAGCCAAAAGGTAGCGGGAGTCTACGAGCAGTACTTC	CASQKVAGVYEQYF
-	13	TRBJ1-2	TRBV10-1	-	TGCGCCAGCAGCGCGGGCCGAAACTATGGCTACACCTTC	CASSAGRNYGYTF
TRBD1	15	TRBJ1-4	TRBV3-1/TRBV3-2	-	TGTGCCAGCAGCCAGGGCTGGACAGGGGGGGAAAAACTGTTTTTT	CASSQGWTGGEKLFF
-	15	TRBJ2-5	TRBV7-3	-	TGTGCCAGCAGCTTAAATGCGGGCCTACAAGAGACCCAGTACTTC	CASSLNAGLQETQYF
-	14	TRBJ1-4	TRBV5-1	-	TGCGCCAGCTCCCTAATGCCAACTAATGAAAAACTGTTTTTT	CASSLMPTNEKLFF
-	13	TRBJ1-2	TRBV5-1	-	TGCGCCAGCAGCTTGGGATACGGGGGAGGCTACACCTTC	CASSLGYGGGYTF
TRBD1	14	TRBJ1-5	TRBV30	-	TGTGCCTGGAGTGTCGACAGGGGGAATCAGCCCCAGCATTTT	CAWSVDRGNQPQHF
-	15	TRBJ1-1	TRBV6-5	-	TGTGCCAGCAGTTACTCGGGGGCGGGGAACACTGAAGCTTTCTTT	CASSYSGAGNTEAFF
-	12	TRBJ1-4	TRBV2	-	TGTGCCAGCAGTGGATTTAATGAAAAACTGTTTTTT	CASSGFNEKLFF
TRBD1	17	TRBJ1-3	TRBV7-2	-	TGTGCCAGCAGCTTAGGGACAGGGTTTTTCTCTGGAAACACCATATATTTT	CASSLGTGFFSGNTIYF
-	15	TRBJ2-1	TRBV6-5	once	TGTGCCAGCAGTTACGCGGGGCTCGCAAACTATGAGCAGTTCTTC	CASSYAGLANYEQFF
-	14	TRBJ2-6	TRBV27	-	TGTGCCAGCAGAGAAGGAACTGGGGCCAACGTCCTGACTTTC	CASREGTGANVLTF
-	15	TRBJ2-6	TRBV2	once	TGTGCCAGCAGAGCTGGGGGCGCTGGGGCCAACGTCCTGACTTTC	CASRAGGAGANVLTF
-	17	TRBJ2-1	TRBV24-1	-	TGTGCCACCAGTGCCTTTTCAGGGCGAGGTCCCTACAATGAGCAGTTCTTC	CATSAFSGRGPYNEQFF
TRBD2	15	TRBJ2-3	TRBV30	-	TGTGCCTGGAGCAAAATGGGGGGGATAACAGATACGCAGTATTTT	CAWSKMGGITDTQYF
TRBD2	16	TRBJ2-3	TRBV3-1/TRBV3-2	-	TGTGCCAGCAGCCATTTAGCGGGAGGGCCGGGAGATACGCAGTATTTT	CASSHLAGGPGDTQYF
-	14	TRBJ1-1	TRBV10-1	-	TGCGCCAGCAGTGTATCTAGGATGAACACTGAAGCTTTCTTT	CASSVSRMNTEAFF
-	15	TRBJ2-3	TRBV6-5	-	TGTGCCAGCAGCGCCCTAGAGAGGGGCACAGATACGCAGTATTTT	CASSALERGTDTQYF
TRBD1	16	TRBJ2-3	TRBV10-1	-	TGCGCCAGCAGTGAGTCGTCAGGGGGTAAGGGAGATACGCAGTATTTT	CASSESSGGKGDTQYF
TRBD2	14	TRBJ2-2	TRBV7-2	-	TGTGCCAGCAACAAGCGGGGAGACACCGGGGAGCTGTTTTTT	CASNKRGDTGELFF
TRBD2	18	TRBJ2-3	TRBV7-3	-	TGTGCCAGCAGCTTACTTGGACTAGCGGCCGTTAGCACAGATACGCAGTATTTT	CASSLLGLAAVSTDTQYF
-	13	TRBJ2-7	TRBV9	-	TGTGCCAGCAGCGGGGCAGGTGCCTACGAGCAGTACTTC	CASSGAGAYEQYF
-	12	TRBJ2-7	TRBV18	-	TGTGCCAGCTCACCACGGACGAGGGAGCAGTACTTC	CASSPRTREQYF
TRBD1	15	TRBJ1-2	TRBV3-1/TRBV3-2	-	TGTGCCAGCCAGAAGGAGGGGGCGCAGGGCTATGGCTACACCTTC	CASQKEGAQGYGYTF
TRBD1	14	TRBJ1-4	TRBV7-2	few	TGTGCCAGCAGCGAGGGACAGGGGAGGGAAAAACTGTTTTTT	CASSEGQGREKLFF
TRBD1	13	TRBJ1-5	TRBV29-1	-	TGCAGCGCCCAGGGGACAGGGAATCAGCCCCAGCATTTT	CSAQGTGNQPQHF
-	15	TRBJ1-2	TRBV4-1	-	TGCGCCAGCAGCCAAGGCGGGGGACTACGCTATGGCTACACCTTC	CASSQGGGLRYGYTF
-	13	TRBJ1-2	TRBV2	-	TGTGCCAGCAGTTACTCGGGGCAGTCAAGCTACACCTTC	CASSYSGQSSYTF
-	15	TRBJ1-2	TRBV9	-	TGTGCCAGCAGCTTCCGTGGGGGGGCAGACTATGGCTACACCTTC	CASSFRGGADYGYTF
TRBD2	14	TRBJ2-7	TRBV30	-	TGTGCCTGGCTAGAGACTAGCGGGATTCACGAGCAGTACTTC	CAWLETSGIHEQYF
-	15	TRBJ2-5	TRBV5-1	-	TGCGCCAGCAGCCCCCTATTCGGGGTGCAAGAGACCCAGTACTTC	CASSPLFGVQETQYF
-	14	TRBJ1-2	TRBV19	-	TGTGCCAGTAGTCTACGTCCGGGGGACTATGGCTACACCTTC	CASSLRPGDYGYTF
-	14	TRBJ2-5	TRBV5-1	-	TGCGCCAGCAGCGGTGGTGGGGGTCAAGAGACCCAGTACTTC	CASSGGGGQETQYF
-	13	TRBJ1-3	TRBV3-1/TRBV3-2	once	TGTGCCAGCAGGGGGGGGCCTGGAAACACCATATATTTT	CASRGGPGNTIYF
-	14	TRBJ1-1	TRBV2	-	TGTGCCAACCCAAGGGGCCGGGGCGGCACTGAAGCTTTCTTT	CANPRGRGGTEAFF
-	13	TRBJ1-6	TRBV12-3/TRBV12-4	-	TGTGCCAGCAGTCAAGGGAATAATTCACCCCTCCACTTT	CASSQGNNSPLHF
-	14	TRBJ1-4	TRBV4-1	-	TGCGCCAGCAGCCAATCTCCAACTAATGAAAAACTGTTTTTT	CASSQSPTNEKLFF
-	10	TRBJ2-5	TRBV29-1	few	TGCAGCGTCCGATGGGAGACCCAGTACTTC	CSVRWETQYF
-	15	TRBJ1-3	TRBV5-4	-	TGTGCCAGCAGCTTGGGGGGGGCTGGTGGAAACACCATATATTTT	CASSLGGAGGNTIYF
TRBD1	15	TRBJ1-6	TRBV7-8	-	TGTGCCAGCAGCTCCCGGGACAGGCATAATTCACCCCTCCACTTT	CASSSRDRHNSPLHF
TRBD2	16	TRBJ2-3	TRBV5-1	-	TGCGCCAGCAGCTTGTTAGATGCGGGAGGGATAGATACGCAGTATTTT	CASSLLDAGGIDTQYF
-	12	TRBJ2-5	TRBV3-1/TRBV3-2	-	TGTGCCAGCAGCTCCTACCAAGAGACCCAGTACTTC	CASSSYQETQYF
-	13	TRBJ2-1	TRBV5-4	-	TGTGCCAGCAGCCTTGACCAGAACAATGAGCAGTTCTTC	CASSLDQNNEQFF
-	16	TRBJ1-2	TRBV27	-	TGTGCCAGCAGTTTATATCCCGGGAATTCTAACTATGGCTACACCTTC	CASSLYPGNSNYGYTF
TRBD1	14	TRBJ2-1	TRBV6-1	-	TGTGCCAGCAGTGAATTGGCAGGGGGCCAAGAGCAGTTCTTC	CASSELAGGQEQFF